This TCR beta chain was sequenced in a study of CD8+ T cells in alopecia areata. The wider study: Administration of oral tofacitinib to treated patients was at 5 to 10 mg twice daily. Study-level results: TCRs were shared less clearly across patients than in mice, possibly for HLA-related reasons.

CDR3 length: 14 residues. Germline V gives CDR1 GTSNPN, CDR2 SVGIG (reference sequence). V lost 2 bases to trimming and J lost 5 bases, with 13 bases between them. Isolated RNA was reverse transcribed into cDNA used as the sequencing template. Measured with immunoSEQ multiplex PCR; TCRdb has only the in-frame clones, and not every one. The sample comprises 150,000 to 200,000 clones, more than 60% of which are singletons, and 1.5% to 2% rests with the top ten. Concerning this clone itself: As yet, its antigen is unknown.

The chain combines TRBV30 with TRBJ1-5; a possible D gene is TRBD1 (6 bases). The clonotype comes from a human donor with alopecia areata. The sample consisted of CD4+ T cells sorted from blood, taken at week 0. The CDR3 bases are TGTGCCTGGAGTAATCCACAGGGCTATCAGCCCCAGCATTTT. Its protein product is CAWSNPQGYQPQHF.